This T cell receptor beta chain originates from a study of blood T cells in healthy people across ages. The CDR3 length is 14 residues. The germline V gene has CDR1 ENHRY and CDR2 SYGVKD. The J segment lost 0 bases and the V segment lost 5 bases, leaving 3 bases of the junction unmatched. Details on this clonotype: The target antigen is unknown.

There were healthy Caucasian individuals from Russia, aged about 6 to 90, serving as donors. Total RNA amounts of at least 6 micrograms were extracted per sample. Primed by a sample-barcoded 5' primer and a J-beta primer mix, a second PCR proceeded for about 6 to 11 cycles. TCRdb reprocessed the 5' RACE reads with MiXCR, giving one entry per CDR3 protein. Altogether roughly 1.9 million distinct CDR3 sequences are present, about two fifths being singletons, with the ten largest covering more than 20%. Study-level results: The study found TCR beta diversity correlated strongly with naive T cell percentage.

The sequenced sample consisted of blood. The receptor was derived from a human donor in good health. The V gene is TRBV10-3, the J gene TRBJ2-7; 8 nucleotides match TRBD2. Written as DNA, the CDR3 is TGTGCCATCAGTTCCGGGACTAGCTCCTACGAGCAGTACTTC. Protein product: CAISSGTSSYEQYF.